This TCR beta chain was profiled in a study of long-term antiretroviral therapy in people with HIV. Study details: By about a decade, the earliest samples predate the 2015 immediate-ART recommendation. Findings and caveats of the study: On ART adherence, viral resistance or therapy changes, no data were available. Diversity went up after ART and still fell short of transplant donor controls. Whichever time point was examined, clones expanded before ART dominated the repertoire.

Survey-level resolution applied to immunoSEQ assay v3.0. TCRdb keeps only in-frame clones here, not all; method: immunoSEQ multiplex PCR. The data contain around 26,000 clones, 75% to 90% of them singletons. Germline V lookup: CDR1 LNHDA, CDR2 SQIVND (reference sequence). The V and J ends lost 3 bases and 7 bases respectively, with 16 bases between them. The CDR3 has 15 residues. In regard to this clone: Its antigen is undetermined.

The clonotype was recovered from a man younger than 45 with HIV. Specimen: unsorted PBMCs, collected approximately 4.5 years after starting antiretroviral therapy. The genes are TRBV19 and TRBJ2-1; D might be TRBD1 (6 bases). The CDR3 region is CASSISRGTLNEQFF. The DNA of the CDR3 is TGTGCCAGTAGTATCTCCAGGGGTACGCTGAATGAGCAGTTCTTC.